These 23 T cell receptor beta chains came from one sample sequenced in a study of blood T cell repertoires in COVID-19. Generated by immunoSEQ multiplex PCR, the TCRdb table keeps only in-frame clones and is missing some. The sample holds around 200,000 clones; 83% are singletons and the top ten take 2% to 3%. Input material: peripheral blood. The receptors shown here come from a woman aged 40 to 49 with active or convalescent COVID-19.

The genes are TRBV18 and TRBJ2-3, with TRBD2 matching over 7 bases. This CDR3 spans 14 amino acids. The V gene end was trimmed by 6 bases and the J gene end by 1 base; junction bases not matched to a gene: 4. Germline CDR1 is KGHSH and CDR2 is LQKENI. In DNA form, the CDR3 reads TGTGCCAGCTCCCCTAGCGGCCGCACAGATACGCAGTATTTT. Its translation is CASSPSGRTDTQYF. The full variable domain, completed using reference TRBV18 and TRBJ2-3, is NAGVMQNPRHLVRRRGQEARLRCSPMKGHSHVYWYRQLPEEGLKFMVYLQKENIIDESGMPKERFSAEFPKEGPSILRIQQVVRGDSAAYFCASSPSGRTDTQYFGPGTRLTVL.

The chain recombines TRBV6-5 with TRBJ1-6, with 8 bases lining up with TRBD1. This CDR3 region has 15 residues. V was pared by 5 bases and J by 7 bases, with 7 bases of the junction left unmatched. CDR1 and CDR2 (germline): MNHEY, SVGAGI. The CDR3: CASSKTGVGNSPLHF. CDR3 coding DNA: TGTGCCAGCAGTAAGACAGGGGTTGGGAATTCACCCCTCCACTTT.

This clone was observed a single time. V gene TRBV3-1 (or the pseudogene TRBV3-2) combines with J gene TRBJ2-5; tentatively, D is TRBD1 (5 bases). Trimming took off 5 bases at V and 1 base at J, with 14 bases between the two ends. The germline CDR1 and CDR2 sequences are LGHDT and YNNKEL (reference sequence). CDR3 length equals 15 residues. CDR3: CASSTQGFPQETQYF. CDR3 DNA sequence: TGTGCCAGCAGCACCCAGGGCTTCCCCCAAGAGACCCAGTACTTC.

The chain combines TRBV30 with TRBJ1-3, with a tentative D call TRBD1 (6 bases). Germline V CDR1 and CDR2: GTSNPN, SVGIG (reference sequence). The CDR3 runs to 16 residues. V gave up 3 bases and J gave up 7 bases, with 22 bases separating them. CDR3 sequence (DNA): TGTGCCTGGAGGACCAAGCCGGGCACAGGGTCGAACACCATATATTTT. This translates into CAWRTKPGTGSNTIYF.

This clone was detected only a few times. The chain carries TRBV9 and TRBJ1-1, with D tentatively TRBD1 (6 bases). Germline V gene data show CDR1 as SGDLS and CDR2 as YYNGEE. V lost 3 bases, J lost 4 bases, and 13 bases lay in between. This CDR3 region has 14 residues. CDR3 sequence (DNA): TGTGCCAGCAGCGCCACTACAGGGAGCACTGAAGCTTTCTTT. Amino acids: CASSATTGSTEAFF. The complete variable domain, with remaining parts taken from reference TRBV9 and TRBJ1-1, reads DSGVTQTPKHLITATGQRVTLRCSPRSGDLSVYWYQQSLDQGLQFLIQYYNGEERAKGNILERFSAQQFPDLHSELNLSSLELGDSALYFCASSATTGSTEAFFGQGTRLTVV.

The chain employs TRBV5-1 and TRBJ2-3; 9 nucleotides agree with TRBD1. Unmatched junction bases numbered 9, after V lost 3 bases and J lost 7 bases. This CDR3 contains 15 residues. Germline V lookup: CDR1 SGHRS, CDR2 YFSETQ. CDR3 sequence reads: CASSSGTGLGYTQYF. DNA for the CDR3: TGCGCCAGCAGCTCTGGGACAGGGTTGGGATATACGCAGTATTTT.

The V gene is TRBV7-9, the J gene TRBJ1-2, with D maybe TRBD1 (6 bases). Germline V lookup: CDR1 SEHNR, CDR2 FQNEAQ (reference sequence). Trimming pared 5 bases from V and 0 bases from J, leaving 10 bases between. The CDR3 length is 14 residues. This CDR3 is CASSLGQPNYGYTF. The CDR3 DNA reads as TGTGCCAGCAGCCTAGGACAGCCTAACTATGGCTACACCTTC.

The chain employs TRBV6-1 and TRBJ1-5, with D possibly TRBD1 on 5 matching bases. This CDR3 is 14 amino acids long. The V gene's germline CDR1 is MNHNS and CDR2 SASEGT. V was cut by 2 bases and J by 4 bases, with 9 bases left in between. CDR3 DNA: TGTGCCAGCAGTGAACGGGGGTTTAATCAGCCCCAGCATTTT. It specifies CASSERGFNQPQHF.

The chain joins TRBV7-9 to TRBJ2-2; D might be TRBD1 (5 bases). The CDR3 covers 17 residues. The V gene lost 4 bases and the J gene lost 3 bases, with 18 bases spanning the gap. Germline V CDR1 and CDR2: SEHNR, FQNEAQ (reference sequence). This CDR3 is CASSSPQGAKDTGELFF. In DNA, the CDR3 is TGTGCCAGCAGCTCACCTCAGGGTGCGAAGGACACCGGGGAGCTGTTTTTT.

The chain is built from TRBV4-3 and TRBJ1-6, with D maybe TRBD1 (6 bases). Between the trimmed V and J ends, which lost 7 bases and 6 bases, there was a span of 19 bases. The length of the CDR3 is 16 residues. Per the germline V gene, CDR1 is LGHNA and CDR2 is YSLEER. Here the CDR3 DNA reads TGCGCCAGCACCTTGACCTTAGTAGGGGGTAATTCACCCCTCCACTTT. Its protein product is CASTLTLVGGNSPLHF.

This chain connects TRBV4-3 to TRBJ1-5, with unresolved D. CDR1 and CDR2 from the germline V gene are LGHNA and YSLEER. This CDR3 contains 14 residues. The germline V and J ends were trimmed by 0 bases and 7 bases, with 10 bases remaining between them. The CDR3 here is CASSQDFGVQPQHF. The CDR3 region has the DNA TGCGCCAGCAGCCAAGATTTCGGAGTCCAGCCCCAGCATTTT.

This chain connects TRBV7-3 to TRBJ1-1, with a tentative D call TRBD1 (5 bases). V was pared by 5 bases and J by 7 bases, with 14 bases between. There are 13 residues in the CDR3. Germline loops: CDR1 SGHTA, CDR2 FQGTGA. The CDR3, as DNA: TGTGCCAGCAGCCCAGGACACGCTATTGAAGCTTTCTTT. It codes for CASSPGHAIEAFF.

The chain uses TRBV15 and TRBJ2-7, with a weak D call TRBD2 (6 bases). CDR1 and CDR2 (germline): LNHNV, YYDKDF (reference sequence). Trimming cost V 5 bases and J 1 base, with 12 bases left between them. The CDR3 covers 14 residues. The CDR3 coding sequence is TGTGCCACCAGCGGAGGGACTCCTTCCTACGAGCAGTACTTC. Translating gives CATSGGTPSYEQYF.

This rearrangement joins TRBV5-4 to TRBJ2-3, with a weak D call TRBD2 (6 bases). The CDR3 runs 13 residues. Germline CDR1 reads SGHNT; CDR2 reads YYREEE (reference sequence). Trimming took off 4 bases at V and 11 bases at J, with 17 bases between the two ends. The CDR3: CASSPGTFQEQYF. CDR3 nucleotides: TGTGCCAGCAGCCCCGGGACTTTCCAAGAGCAGTATTTT. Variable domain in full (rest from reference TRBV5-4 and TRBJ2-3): ETGVTQSPTHLIKTRGQQVTLRCSSQSGHNTVSWYQQALGQGPQFIFQYYREEENGRGNFPPRFSGLQFPNYSSELNVNALELDDSALYLCASSPGTFQEQYFGPGTRLTVL.

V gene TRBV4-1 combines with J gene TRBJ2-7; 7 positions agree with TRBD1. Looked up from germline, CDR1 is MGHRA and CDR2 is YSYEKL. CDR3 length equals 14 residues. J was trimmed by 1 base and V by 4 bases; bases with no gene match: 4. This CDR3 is CASSRGQQSYEQYF. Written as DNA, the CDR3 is TGCGCCAGCAGCCGGGGACAGCAATCCTACGAGCAGTACTTC.

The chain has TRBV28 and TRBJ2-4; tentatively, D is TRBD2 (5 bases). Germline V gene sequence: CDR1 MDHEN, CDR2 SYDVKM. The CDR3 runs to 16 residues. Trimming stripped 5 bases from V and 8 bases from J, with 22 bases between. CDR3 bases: TGTGCCAGCAGTCTCCATCGGGGTACCACTAAGGACATTCAGTACTTC. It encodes CASSLHRGTTKDIQYF.

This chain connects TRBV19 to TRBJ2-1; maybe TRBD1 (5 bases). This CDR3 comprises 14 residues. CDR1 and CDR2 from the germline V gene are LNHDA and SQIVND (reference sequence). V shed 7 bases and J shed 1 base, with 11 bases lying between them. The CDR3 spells CASTHQGSYNEQFF. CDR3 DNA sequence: TGTGCCAGTACCCACCAGGGTTCCTACAATGAGCAGTTCTTC.

The CDR3 protein is CAWSQGGGGTDTQYF. DNA of the CDR3: TGTGCCTGGAGTCAAGGGGGGGGTGGCACAGATACGCAGTATTTT. The chain uses TRBV30 and TRBJ2-3; D may be TRBD2 (7 bases). Germline CDR1 GTSNPN, CDR2 SVGIG (reference sequence). The V and J ends lost 2 bases and 1 base respectively, with 13 bases between them. This CDR3 region has 15 residues.

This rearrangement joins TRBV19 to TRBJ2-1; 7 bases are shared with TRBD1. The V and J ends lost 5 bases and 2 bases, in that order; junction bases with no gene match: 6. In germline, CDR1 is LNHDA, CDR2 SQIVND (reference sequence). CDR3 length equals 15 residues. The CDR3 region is CASSSGQVTYNEQFF. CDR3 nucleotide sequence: TGTGCCAGTAGTTCAGGACAGGTGACCTACAATGAGCAGTTCTTC.

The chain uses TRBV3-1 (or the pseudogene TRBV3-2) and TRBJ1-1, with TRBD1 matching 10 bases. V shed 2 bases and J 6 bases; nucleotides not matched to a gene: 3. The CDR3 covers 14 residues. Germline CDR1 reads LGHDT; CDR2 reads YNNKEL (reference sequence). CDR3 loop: CASSQPGQGSEAFF. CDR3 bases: TGTGCCAGCAGCCAACCGGGACAGGGGTCTGAAGCTTTCTTT.

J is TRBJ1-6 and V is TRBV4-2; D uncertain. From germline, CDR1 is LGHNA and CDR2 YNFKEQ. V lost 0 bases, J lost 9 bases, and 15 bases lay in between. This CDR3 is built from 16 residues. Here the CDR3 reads CASSQDWADESSPLHF. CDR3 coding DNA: TGTGCCAGCAGCCAAGATTGGGCCGACGAGAGTTCACCCCTCCACTTT.

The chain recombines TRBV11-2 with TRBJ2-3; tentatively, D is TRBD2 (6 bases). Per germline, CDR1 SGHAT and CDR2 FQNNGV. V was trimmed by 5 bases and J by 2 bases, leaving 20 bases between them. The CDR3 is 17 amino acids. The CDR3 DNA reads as TGTGCCAGCAGCCCCTGGGGTTGGGGACTTAACACAGATACGCAGTATTTT. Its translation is CASSPWGWGLNTDTQYF.

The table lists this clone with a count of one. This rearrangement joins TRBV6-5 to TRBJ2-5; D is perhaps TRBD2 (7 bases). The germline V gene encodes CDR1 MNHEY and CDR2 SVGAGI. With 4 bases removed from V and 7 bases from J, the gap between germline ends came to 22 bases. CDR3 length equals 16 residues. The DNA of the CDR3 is TGTGCCAGCAGTTCACAGGGCAGGGAGGGATCAGGGACCCAGTACTTC. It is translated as CASSSQGREGSGTQYF.